Presented here are 21 T cell receptor beta chains from one specimen sequenced in a study of blood T cell repertoires in COVID-19. Using immunoSEQ multiplex PCR, the repertoire was profiled, and TCRdb retains in-frame clones only, with some absent. The data hold 250,000 to 300,000 clones, with around 86% observed a single time. Sequences were obtained from peripheral blood. The receptors come from a woman aged 35 to 49 who had recovered from COVID-19.

This chain connects TRBV28 to TRBJ2-3, with 9 nucleotides matching TRBD1. The trim removed 6 bases at V and 2 bases at J, leaving 6 bases unmatched. Germline-derived CDR1 and CDR2 are MDHEN and SYDVKM. The CDR3 has 15 amino acids. The CDR3 loop reads CASRRGQGITDTQYF. The CDR3 DNA follows: TGTGCCAGCAGAAGGGGACAGGGAATCACAGATACGCAGTATTTT.

The chain carries TRBV3-1 (or the pseudogene TRBV3-2) and TRBJ2-1; D not resolved. V lost 7 bases, J lost 1 base, and 11 bases lay in between. The germline V gene encodes CDR1 LGHDT and CDR2 YNNKEL (reference sequence). There are 14 residues in the CDR3. CDR3 loop: CASTPSVSYNEQFF. DNA of the CDR3: TGTGCCAGCACGCCCAGCGTATCCTACAATGAGCAGTTCTTC.

V is TRBV5-1 and J is TRBJ1-4; D not certain. V dropped 0 bases and J dropped 3 bases, with 18 bases sitting between them. The CDR3 consists of 18 residues. Germline V gene sequence: CDR1 SGHRS, CDR2 YFSETQ. The CDR3 loop reads CASSLDPSGMSANEKLFF. DNA for the CDR3: TGCGCCAGCAGCTTGGACCCCTCGGGAATGTCGGCTAATGAAAAACTGTTTTTT.

Remarks on this clone: One end of the junction is discordant with germline, which a read error may explain. The genes are TRBV28 and TRBJ1-1; 9 positions match TRBD1. Germline CDR1 MDHEN, CDR2 SYDVKM. This CDR3 comprises 14 residues. CDR3: CASSSTTATGTGLF. DNA for the CDR3: TGTGCCAGCAGTTCCACAACCGCAACCGGGACAGGGCTTTTT.

This clone was counted a few times. The V call is TRBV19, the J call TRBJ1-5; tentatively, D is TRBD1 (5 bases). The germline V and J ends were trimmed by 9 bases and 4 bases, with 13 bases remaining between them. Germline-derived CDR1 and CDR2 are LNHDA and SQIVND (reference sequence). This CDR3 region has 13 residues. Here the CDR3 reads CARAAGKNQPQHF. CDR3 DNA: TGTGCCAGGGCGGCAGGGAAGAATCAGCCCCAGCATTTT.

V gene TRBV27 combines with J gene TRBJ2-7; no reliable D call. Germline V gene lookup returns CDR1 MNHEY and CDR2 SMNVEV (reference sequence). This CDR3 contains 11 residues. V gave up 6 bases and J gave up 3 bases, with 6 bases separating them. CDR3 DNA sequence: TGTGCCAGCAGGCTAGGCTACGAGCAGTACTTC. Amino acid sequence: CASRLGYEQYF.

The CDR3 reads CAWAPGTGGLPSYEQYF. Written as DNA, the CDR3 is TGTGCCTGGGCACCCGGGACAGGGGGCCTCCCCTCCTACGAGCAGTACTTC. The chain recombines TRBV30 with TRBJ2-7, with 12 bases fitting TRBD1. The CDR3 is made up of 17 amino acids. Germline CDR1 GTSNPN, CDR2 SVGIG (reference sequence). With V trimmed by 5 bases and J by 0 bases, 11 bases remained unmatched.

The chain links TRBV10-3 to TRBJ1-1; 9 bases map to TRBD1. J was trimmed by 0 bases and V by 2 bases; bases with no gene match: 4. Germline V gives CDR1 ENHRY, CDR2 SYGVKD. The CDR3 has 16 amino acids. The CDR3 loop reads CAISEPDRGLNTEAFF. DNA for the CDR3: TGTGCCATCAGTGAGCCAGACAGGGGGTTGAACACTGAAGCTTTCTTT.

The chain carries TRBV2 and TRBJ1-1, with D possibly being TRBD1 (6 bases). CDR3 length: 14 amino acids. Deletions cut 5 bases from V and 3 bases from J, with 13 bases between. Germline loops: CDR1 SNHLY, CDR2 FYNNEI. CDR3 coding DNA: TGTGCCAGCAGTCGAATAGGGGGGGACACTGAAGCTTTCTTT. Translating gives CASSRIGGDTEAFF.

This clone has more than one count but fewer than ten. The chain uses TRBV19 and TRBJ1-1; no clear D gene. CDR1 is LNHDA and CDR2 is SQIVND in the germline V gene (reference sequence). Trimming removed 7 bases at V and 3 bases at J, with 6 bases between. This CDR3 comprises 11 residues. The CDR3 bases are TGTGCCAGTAAGTCGGACACTGAAGCTTTCTTT. It translates to CASKSDTEAFF.

The gene calls are TRBV4-2 and TRBJ2-7, with 7 bases that match TRBD2. The CDR3 covers 16 residues. Per germline, CDR1 LGHNA and CDR2 YNFKEQ. V was pared by 0 bases and J by 2 bases, with 7 bases of the junction left unmatched. CDR3 amino acids: CASSQDSSGLPYEQYF. DNA of the CDR3: TGTGCCAGCAGCCAAGATTCTAGCGGACTACCCTACGAGCAGTACTTC.

The chain recombines TRBV5-1 with TRBJ2-3; 11 nucleotides agree with TRBD2. This CDR3 spans 18 amino acids. CDR1 and CDR2 from the germline V gene are SGHRS and YFSETQ. V was clipped by 0 bases and J by 0 bases; unmatched bases: 6. In DNA form, the CDR3 reads TGCGCCAGCAGCTTGGGACTAGCGGGGATCGCTAGCACAGATACGCAGTATTTT. Protein: CASSLGLAGIASTDTQYF.

This chain connects TRBV28 to TRBJ2-7; tentatively, D is TRBD1 (5 bases). The CDR3 covers 14 residues. V lost 4 bases to trimming and J lost 3 bases, with 13 bases between them. CDR1 MDHEN and CDR2 SYDVKM come from the germline V gene. CDR3 residues: CASSSAPGNYEQYF. The CDR3 nucleotides read TGTGCCAGCAGTTCGGCCCCAGGGAACTACGAGCAGTACTTC.

Only a few counts were recorded for this clone. The chain joins TRBV27 to TRBJ2-2, with TRBD2 as a possible D gene (5 bases). V dropped 6 bases and J dropped 1 base, with 6 bases sitting between them. Germline V CDR1 and CDR2: MNHEY, SMNVEV (reference sequence). The CDR3 sequence is 13 residues long. CDR3 sequence (DNA): TGTGCCAGCAGAGGAGGGAACACCGGGGAGCTGTTTTTT. Translating it yields CASRGGNTGELFF.

The chain uses TRBV11-3 and TRBJ2-1; D unclear. V was clipped by 2 bases and J by 1 base, with 12 bases between them. From germline, CDR1 is SGHNT and CDR2 YENEEA. CDR3 size: 16 residues. CDR3 protein: CASSLRGANSYNEQFF. The CDR3 DNA follows: TGTGCCAGCAGCTTACGTGGAGCTAATTCCTACAATGAGCAGTTCTTC.

The chain links TRBV7-2 to TRBJ1-6, with TRBD1 matching over 9 bases. Trimming cost V 5 bases and J 7 bases; bases outside gene matches: 3. The CDR3 is 14 residues long. Germline CDR1 is SGHTA and CDR2 is FQGNSA. The CDR3 DNA follows: TGTGCCAGCAGCCGGACAGGGGACAATTCACCCCTCCACTTT. This sequence encodes CASSRTGDNSPLHF. Looking up the rest from reference TRBV7-2 and TRBJ1-6 gives the full variable domain: GAGVSQSPSNKVTEKGKDVELRCDPISGHTALYWYRQSLGQGLEFLIYFQGNSAPDKSGLPSDRFSAERTGGSVSTLTIQRTQQEDSAVYLCASSRTGDNSPLHFGNGTRLTVT.

The DNA of the CDR3 is TGTGCCAGCAGCCAAGATCGAGGAGCGGCCACCTACAATGAGCAGTTCTTC. Translating gives CASSQDRGAATYNEQFF. The rearrangement uses TRBV4-2 and TRBJ2-1; tentatively, D is TRBD2 (5 bases). V lost 0 bases and J lost 2, with 14 bases in between. The CDR3 length is 17 residues. Germline assignment: CDR1 LGHNA and CDR2 YNFKEQ.

The gene calls are TRBV3-1 (or the pseudogene TRBV3-2) and TRBJ2-5; the D gene is possibly TRBD1 (7 bases). Trimming cost V 0 bases and J 7 bases, with 12 bases left between them. The CDR3 covers 14 residues. From germline, CDR1 is LGHDT and CDR2 YNNKEL (reference sequence). The CDR3 region has the DNA TGTGCCAGCAGCCAAGATGACAGGGAGGTGACCCAGTACTTC. Its protein is CASSQDDREVTQYF.

The chain joins TRBV12-5 to TRBJ2-2, with 9 bases fitting TRBD2. With V trimmed by 6 bases and J by 3 bases, 11 bases remained unmatched. The germline V gene encodes CDR1 LGHNT and CDR2 FRNRAP. The CDR3 has 17 residues. CDR3 protein: CASGGGLAPGDTGELFF. The CDR3 nucleotides are TGTGCTAGTGGCGGAGGACTAGCGCCCGGGGACACCGGGGAGCTGTTTTTT.

The V and J genes are TRBV25-1 and TRBJ1-1; D perhaps matches TRBD1 (6 bases). Germline lookup yields CDR1 MGHDK and CDR2 SYGVNS. Trimming cost V 4 bases and J 1 base, with 19 bases left between them. The CDR3 consists of 17 residues. In nucleotides, the CDR3 is TGTGCCAGCAGTGCTCCTCCAGACAGGTCCCCGAACACTGAAGCTTTCTTT. Translating gives CASSAPPDRSPNTEAFF.

V and J are TRBV15 and TRBJ2-3; 7 nucleotides match TRBD2. The ends lost 7 bases at V and 0 bases at J; junction bases unmatched: 10. In germline, CDR1 is LNHNV, CDR2 YYDKDF (reference sequence). The CDR3 is 16 residues long. CDR3 in amino acids: CATKGLTSISTDTQYF. DNA for the CDR3: TGTGCCACCAAGGGCCTGACTAGCATAAGCACAGATACGCAGTATTTT.